This TCR beta chain was found in a study of metastatic and nonmetastatic thyroid tumors. CDR1 and CDR2 (germline): GTSNPN, SVGIG (reference sequence). V shed 2 bases and J shed 2 bases, with 9 bases lying between them. The CDR3 length is 14 residues. TCRdb re-clonotyped the PCR reads through MiXCR. Of around 15,000 clones listed, 25% to 30% are singletons. Thyroid surgery was performed in patients who had received no treatment beforehand. Sequencing used blood. The chain uses TRBV30 and TRBJ2-2; the D is unclear. This receptor was taken from a female donor with papillary thyroid cancer or a benign thyroid nodule (not recorded which). Some clones in this sample may be carry-over from other donors' samples. The CDR3 loop is CAWSIGTNTGELFF. Here the CDR3 DNA reads TGTGCCTGGAGTATCGGCACAAACACCGGGGAGCTGTTTTTT.